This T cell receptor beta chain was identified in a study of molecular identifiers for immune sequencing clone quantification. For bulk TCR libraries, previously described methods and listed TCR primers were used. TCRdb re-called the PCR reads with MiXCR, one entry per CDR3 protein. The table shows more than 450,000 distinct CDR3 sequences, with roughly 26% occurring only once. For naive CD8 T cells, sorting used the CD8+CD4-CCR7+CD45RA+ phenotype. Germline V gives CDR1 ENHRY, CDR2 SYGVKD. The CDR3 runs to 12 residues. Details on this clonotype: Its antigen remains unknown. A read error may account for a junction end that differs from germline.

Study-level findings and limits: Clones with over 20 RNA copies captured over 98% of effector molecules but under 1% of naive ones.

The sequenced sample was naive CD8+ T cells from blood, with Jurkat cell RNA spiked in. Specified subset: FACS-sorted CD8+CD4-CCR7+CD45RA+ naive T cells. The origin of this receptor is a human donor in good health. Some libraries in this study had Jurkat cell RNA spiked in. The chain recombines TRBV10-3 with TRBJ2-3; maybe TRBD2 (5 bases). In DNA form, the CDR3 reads TGTGCCACCGGGGATGGAGCAGATACGCAGTGTTTT. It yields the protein CATGDGADTQCF.